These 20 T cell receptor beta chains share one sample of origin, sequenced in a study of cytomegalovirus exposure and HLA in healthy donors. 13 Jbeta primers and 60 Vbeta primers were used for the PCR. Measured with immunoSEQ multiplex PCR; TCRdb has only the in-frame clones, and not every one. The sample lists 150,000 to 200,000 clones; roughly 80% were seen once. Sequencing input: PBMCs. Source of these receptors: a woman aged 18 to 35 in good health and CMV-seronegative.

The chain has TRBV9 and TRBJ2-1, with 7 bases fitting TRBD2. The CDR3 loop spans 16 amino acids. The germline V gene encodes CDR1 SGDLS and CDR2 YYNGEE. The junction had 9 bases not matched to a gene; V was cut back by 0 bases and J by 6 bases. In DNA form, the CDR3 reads TGTGCCAGCAGCGTAGATGGCGGGAGAGACGGCAATGAGCAGTTCTTC. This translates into CASSVDGGRDGNEQFF. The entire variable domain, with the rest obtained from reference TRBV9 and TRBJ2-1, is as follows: DSGVTQTPKHLITATGQRVTLRCSPRSGDLSVYWYQQSLDQGLQFLIQYYNGEERAKGNILERFSAQQFPDLHSELNLSSLELGDSALYFCASSVDGGRDGNEQFFGPGTRLTVL.

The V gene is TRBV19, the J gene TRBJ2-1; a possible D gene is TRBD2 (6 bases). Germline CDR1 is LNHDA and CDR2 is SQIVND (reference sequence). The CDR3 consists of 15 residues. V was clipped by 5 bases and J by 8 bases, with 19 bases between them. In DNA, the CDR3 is TGTGCCAGTAGTCCCGGGACTCCCCCTAGGGATGAGCAGTTCTTC. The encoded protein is CASSPGTPPRDEQFF.

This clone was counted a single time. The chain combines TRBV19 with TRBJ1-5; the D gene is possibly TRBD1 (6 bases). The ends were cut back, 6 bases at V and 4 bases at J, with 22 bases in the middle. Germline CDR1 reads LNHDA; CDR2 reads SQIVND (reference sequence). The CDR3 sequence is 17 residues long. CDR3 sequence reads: CASSRSGGGGSNQPQHF. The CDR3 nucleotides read TGTGCCAGTAGCCGATCCGGGGGAGGGGGGAGTAATCAGCCCCAGCATTTT.

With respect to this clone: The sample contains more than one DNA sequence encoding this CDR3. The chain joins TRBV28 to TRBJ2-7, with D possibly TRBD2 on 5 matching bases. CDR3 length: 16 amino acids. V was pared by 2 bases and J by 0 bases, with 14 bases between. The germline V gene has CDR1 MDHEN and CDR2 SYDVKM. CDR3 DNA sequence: TGTGCCAGCAGTTTAAGATCCCGGGAACGCTCCTACGAGCAGTACTTC. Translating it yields CASSLRSRERSYEQYF.

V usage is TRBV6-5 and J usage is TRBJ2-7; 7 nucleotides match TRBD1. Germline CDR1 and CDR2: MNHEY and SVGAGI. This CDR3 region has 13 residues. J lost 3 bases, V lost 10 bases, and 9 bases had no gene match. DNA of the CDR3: TGTGCCATATCACACCGGGACAGCTACGAGCAGTACGTC. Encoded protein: CAISHRDSYEQYV.

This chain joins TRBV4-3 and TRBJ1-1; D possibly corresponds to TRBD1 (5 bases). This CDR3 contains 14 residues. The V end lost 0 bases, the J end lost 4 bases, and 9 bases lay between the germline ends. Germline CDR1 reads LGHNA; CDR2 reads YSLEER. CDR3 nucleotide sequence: TGCGCCAGCAGCCAAGAAGTGGGGGGCACTGAAGCTTTCTTT. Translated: CASSQEVGGTEAFF.

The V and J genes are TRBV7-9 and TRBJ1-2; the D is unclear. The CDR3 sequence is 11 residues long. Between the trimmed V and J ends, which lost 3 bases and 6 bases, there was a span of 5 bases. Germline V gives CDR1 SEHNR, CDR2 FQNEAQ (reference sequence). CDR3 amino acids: CASSFYDGYTF. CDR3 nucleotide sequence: TGTGCCAGCAGCTTTTATGATGGCTACACCTTC. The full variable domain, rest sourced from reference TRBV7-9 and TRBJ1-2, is DTGVSQNPRHKITKRGQNVTFRCDPISEHNRLYWYRQTLGQGPEFLTYFQNEAQLEKSRLLSDRFSAERPKGSFSTLEIQRTEQGDSAMYLCASSFYDGYTFGSGTRLTVV.

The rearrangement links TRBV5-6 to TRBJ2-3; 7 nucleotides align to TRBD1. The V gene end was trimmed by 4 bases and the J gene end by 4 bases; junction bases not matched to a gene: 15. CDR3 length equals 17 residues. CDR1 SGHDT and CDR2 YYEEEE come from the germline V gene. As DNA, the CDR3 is TGTGCCAGCAGCCTACGGCGGACAGGACCGTGGTCAGATACGCAGTATTTT. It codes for CASSLRRTGPWSDTQYF.

The CDR3 nucleotides read TGTGCCAGCTCACCGCCCAGGGGAGTCCCCTACAATGAGCAGTTCTTC. Amino acid sequence: CASSPPRGVPYNEQFF. The V gene is TRBV18, the J gene TRBJ2-1; D possibly corresponds to TRBD1 (6 bases). Deletions cut 3 bases from V and 2 bases from J, with 14 bases between. The CDR3 spans 16 residues. Germline V gene sequence: CDR1 KGHSH, CDR2 LQKENI.

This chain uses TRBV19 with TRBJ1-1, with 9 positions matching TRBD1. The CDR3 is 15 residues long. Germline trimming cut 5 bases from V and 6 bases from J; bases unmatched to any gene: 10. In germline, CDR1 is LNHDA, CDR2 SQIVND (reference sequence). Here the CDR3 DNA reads TGTGCCAGTAGTCTAACCGGGACAGGGAGGGCTGAAGCTTTCTTT. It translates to CASSLTGTGRAEAFF.

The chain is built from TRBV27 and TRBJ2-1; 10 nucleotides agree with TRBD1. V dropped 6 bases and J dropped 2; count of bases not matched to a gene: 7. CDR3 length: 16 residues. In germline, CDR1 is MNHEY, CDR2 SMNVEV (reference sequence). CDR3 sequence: CASRADRGLTYNEQFF. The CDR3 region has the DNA TGTGCCAGCAGGGCCGACAGGGGGCTGACCTACAATGAGCAGTTCTTC.

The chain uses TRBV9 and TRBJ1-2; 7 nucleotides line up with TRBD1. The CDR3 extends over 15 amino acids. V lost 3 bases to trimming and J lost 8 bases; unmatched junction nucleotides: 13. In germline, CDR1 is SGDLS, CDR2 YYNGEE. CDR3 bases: TGTGCCAGCAGCGGTGGAAAGACAGGGCAGGGGGGCTACACCTTC. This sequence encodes CASSGGKTGQGGYTF.

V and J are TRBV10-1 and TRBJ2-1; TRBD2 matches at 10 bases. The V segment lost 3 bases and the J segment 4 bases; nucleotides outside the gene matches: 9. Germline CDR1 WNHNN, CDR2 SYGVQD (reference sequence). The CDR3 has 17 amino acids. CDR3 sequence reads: CASSEVPGTSVYNEQFF. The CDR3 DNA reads TGCGCCAGCAGTGAAGTTCCAGGGACTAGCGTGTACAATGAGCAGTTCTTC.

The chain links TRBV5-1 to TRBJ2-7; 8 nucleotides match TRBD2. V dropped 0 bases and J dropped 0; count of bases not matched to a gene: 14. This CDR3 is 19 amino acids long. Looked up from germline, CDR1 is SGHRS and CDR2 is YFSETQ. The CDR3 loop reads CASSLAVSWREDLSYEQYF. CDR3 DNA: TGCGCCAGCAGCTTGGCCGTGTCTTGGCGGGAGGACCTCTCCTACGAGCAGTACTTC.

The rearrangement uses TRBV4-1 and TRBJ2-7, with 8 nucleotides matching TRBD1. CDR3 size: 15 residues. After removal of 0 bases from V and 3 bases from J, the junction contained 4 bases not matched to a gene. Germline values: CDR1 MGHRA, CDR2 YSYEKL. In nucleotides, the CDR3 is TGCGCCAGCAGCCAAGAGCCAGGGGGCTACTACGAGCAGTACGTC. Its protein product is CASSQEPGGYYEQYV.

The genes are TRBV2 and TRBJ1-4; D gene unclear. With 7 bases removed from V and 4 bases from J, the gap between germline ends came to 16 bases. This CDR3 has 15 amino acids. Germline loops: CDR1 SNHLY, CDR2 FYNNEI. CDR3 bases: TGTGCCAGCAACAAGTTAACGAATCTTAATGAAAAACTGTTTTTT. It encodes CASNKLTNLNEKLFF.

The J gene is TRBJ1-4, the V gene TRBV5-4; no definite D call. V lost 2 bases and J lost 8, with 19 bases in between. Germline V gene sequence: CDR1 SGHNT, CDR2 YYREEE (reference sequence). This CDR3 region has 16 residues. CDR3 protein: CASSLVRETSEEKLFF. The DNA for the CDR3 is TGTGCCAGCAGCTTAGTCCGGGAGACCTCGGAAGAAAAACTGTTTTTT.

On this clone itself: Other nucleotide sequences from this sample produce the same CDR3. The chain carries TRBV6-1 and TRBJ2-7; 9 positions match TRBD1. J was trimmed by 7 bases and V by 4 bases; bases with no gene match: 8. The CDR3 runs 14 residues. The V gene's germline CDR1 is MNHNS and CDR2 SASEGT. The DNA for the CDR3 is TGTGCCAGCAGTGGGGGGGACAGGGTGAGTGAGCAGTACTTC. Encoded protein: CASSGGDRVSEQYF.

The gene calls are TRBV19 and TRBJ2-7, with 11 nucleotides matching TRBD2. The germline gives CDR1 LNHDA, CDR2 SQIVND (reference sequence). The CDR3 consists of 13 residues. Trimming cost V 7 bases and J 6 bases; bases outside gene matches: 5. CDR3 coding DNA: TGTGCCAGTACCGGGACTAGCGGTTCCGAGCAGTACTTC. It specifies CASTGTSGSEQYF.

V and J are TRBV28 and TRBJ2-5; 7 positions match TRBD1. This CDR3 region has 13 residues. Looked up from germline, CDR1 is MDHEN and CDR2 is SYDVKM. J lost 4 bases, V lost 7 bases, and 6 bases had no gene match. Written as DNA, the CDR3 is TGTGCCAGCACGGACAGGTCACGAGAGACCCAGTACTTC. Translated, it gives CASTDRSRETQYF.